The T cell receptor beta chain under discussion was sequenced for a study of blood T cell repertoires in COVID-19. CDR1 is MNHEY, CDR2 SVGAGI, per germline. The V gene end was trimmed by 8 bases and the J gene end by 5 bases; junction bases not matched to a gene: 5. This CDR3 spans 13 amino acids. Here immunoSEQ multiplex PCR was the method, and the copy in TCRdb shows in-frame clones only, minus some. The sample has hundreds of thousands of clones; roughly nine tenths are singletons. The clonotype was recovered from a woman under 30 who had recovered from COVID-19. Sequenced sample: peripheral blood. The chain links TRBV6-5 to TRBJ1-5, with 8 bases identical to TRBD1. CDR3 residues: CASRQGYDQPQHF. Written as DNA, the CDR3 is TGTGCCAGCCGACAGGGGTATGATCAGCCCCAGCATTTT.